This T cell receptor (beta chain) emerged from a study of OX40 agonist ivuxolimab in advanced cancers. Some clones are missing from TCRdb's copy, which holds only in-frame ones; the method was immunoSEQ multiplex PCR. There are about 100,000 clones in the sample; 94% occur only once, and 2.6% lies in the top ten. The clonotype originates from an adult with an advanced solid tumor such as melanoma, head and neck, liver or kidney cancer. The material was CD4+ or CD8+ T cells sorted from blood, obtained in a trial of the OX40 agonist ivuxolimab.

CDR3 residues: CASSFPGAHNEQFF. The CDR3 nucleotides are TGTGCCAGCAGTTTTCCGGGGGCCCACAATGAGCAGTTCTTC. The chain links TRBV27 to TRBJ2-1; perhaps D is TRBD1 or TRBD2 (6 bases each). The germline gives CDR1 MNHEY, CDR2 SMNVEV (reference sequence). The germline V and J ends were trimmed by 3 bases and 5 bases, with 11 bases remaining between them. The CDR3 length is 14 residues.